The rows below give T cell receptor beta chains drawn from one sample of a study of T-cell memory formation after mild COVID-19. One entry per CDR3 protein, called by TCRdb with MiXCR from the 5' RACE reads. Of about 150,000 distinct CDR3 sequences listed, over 6% are singletons. Sequencing input: PBMCs or a T cell subset sorted from them (not recorded which). The receptors originated from an adult woman who had mild COVID-19 (a few samples of this study predate the infection). Cell type and time point are not known. Both conserved end residues are part of each CDR3. The order of the fields is J gene, V gene, CDR3 protein.

J: TRBJ2-7; V: TRBV12-3/TRBV12-4; CDR3: CASSTGWGRDSLGQYF
J: TRBJ1-1; V: TRBV7-2; CDR3: CASSWTVNTEAFF
J: TRBJ2-3; V: TRBV19; CDR3: CASSIAPGLFTDTQYF
J: TRBJ2-7; V: TRBV4-2; CDR3: CASSQDRQGYEQYF
J: TRBJ2-6; V: TRBV7-9; CDR3: CASSQRQVLYSGANVLTF
J: TRBJ2-3; V: TRBV7-3; CDR3: CASSSLGPDTQYF
J: TRBJ2-7; V: TRBV20-1; CDR3: CSAPTGLSYEQYF
J: TRBJ2-3; V: TRBV6-5; CDR3: CASSPTLQDTQYF
J: TRBJ2-3; V: TRBV29-1; CDR3: CSVELAATDTQYF
J: TRBJ1-1; V: TRBV7-9; CDR3: CASSLFGVTEAFF
J: TRBJ2-7; V: TRBV15; CDR3: CATSRDLVGTASSYEQYF
J: TRBJ2-1; V: TRBV12-3/TRBV12-4; CDR3: CDSSLTRGYYNEQFF
J: TRBJ2-1; V: TRBV10-2; CDR3: CASSERLAGQSSYNEQFF
J: TRBJ1-1; V: TRBV12-3/TRBV12-4; CDR3: CASRDGGGNTEAFF
J: TRBJ1-5; V: TRBV12-3/TRBV12-4; CDR3: CASRFDRGLGVEPQHF
J: TRBJ2-2; V: TRBV12-3/TRBV12-4; CDR3: CASSFDRVAGELFF
J: TRBJ2-1; V: TRBV12-3/TRBV12-4; CDR3: CASSLGTSGGYHEQFF